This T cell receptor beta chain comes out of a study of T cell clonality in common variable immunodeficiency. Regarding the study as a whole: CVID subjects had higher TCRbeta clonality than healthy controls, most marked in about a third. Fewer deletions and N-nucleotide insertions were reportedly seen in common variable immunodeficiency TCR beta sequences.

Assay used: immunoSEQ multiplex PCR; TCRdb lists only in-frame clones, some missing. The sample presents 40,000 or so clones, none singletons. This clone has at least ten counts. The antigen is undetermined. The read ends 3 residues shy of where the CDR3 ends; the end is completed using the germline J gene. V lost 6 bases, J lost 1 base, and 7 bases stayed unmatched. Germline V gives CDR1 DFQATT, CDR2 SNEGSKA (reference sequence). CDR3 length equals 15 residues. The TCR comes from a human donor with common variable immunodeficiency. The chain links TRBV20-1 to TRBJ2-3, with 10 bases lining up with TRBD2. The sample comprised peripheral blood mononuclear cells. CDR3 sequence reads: CSALGSGRGTDTQYF. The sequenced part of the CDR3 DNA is TGCAGTGCGCTGGGGAGCGGGAGGGGCACAGATACG.